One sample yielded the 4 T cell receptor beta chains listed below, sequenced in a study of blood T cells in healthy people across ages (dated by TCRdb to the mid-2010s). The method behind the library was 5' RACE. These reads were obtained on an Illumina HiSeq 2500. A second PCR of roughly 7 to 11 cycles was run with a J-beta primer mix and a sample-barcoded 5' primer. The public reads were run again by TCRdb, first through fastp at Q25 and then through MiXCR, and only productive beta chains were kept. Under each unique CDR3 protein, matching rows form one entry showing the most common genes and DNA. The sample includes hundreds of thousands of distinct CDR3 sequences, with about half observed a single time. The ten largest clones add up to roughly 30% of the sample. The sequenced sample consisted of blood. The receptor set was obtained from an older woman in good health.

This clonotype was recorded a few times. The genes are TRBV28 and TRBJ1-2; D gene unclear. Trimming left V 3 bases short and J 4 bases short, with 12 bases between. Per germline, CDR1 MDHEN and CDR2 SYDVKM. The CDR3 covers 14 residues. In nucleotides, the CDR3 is TGTGCCAGCAGTTTTGACGGGAACTTCTATGGCTACACCTTC. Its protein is CASSFDGNFYGYTF.

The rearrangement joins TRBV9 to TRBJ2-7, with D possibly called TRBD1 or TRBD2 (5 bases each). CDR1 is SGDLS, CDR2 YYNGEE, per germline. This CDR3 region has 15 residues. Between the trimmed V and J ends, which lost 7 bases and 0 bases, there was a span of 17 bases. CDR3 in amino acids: CASGQDTGTSYEQYF. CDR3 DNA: TGTGCCAGCGGCCAAGACACCGGGACCTCCTACGAGCAGTACTTC.

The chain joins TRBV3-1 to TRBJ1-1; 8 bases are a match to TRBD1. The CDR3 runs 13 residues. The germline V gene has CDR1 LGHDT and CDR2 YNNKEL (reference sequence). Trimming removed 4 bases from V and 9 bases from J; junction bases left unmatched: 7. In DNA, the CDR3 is TGTGCCAGCAGCCTCACCAGACAGGGGAAAGCTTTCTTT. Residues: CASSLTRQGKAFF.

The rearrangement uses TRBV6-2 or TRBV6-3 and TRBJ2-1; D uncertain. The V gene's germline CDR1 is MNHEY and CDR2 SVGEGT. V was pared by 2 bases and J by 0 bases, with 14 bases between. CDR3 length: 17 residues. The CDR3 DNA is TGTGCCAGCAGTTACGAGACGGGCTTGAGCTCCTACAATGAGCAGTTCTTC. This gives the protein CASSYETGLSSYNEQFF.